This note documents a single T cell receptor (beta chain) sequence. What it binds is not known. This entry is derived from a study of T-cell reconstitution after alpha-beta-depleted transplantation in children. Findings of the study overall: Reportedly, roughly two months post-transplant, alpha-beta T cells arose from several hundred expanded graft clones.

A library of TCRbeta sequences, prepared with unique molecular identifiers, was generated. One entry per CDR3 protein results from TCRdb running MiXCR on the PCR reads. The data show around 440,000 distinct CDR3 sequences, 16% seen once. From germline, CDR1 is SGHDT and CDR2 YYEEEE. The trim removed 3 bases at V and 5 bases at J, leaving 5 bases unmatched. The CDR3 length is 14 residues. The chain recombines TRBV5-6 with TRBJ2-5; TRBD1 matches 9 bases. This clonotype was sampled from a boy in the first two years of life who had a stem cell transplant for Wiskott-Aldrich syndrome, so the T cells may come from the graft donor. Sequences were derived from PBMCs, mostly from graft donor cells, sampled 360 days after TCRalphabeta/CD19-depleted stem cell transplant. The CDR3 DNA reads TGTGCCAGCAGCTATACAGGGGGCGAGGAGACCCAGTACTTC. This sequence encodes CASSYTGGEETQYF.